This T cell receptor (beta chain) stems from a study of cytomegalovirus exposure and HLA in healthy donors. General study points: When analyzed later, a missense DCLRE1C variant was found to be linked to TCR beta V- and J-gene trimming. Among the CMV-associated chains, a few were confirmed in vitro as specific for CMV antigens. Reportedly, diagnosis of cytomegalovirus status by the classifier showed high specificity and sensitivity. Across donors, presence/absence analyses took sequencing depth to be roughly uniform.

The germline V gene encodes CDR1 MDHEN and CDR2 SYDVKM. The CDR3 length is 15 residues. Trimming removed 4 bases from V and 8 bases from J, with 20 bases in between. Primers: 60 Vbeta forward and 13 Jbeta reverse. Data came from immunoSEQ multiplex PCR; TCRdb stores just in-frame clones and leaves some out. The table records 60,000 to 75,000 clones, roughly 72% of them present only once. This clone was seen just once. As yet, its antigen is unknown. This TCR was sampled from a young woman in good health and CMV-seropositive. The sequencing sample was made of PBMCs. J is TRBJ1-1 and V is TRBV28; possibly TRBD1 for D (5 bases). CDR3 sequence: CASSSRLRSGNEAFF. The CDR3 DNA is TGTGCCAGCAGTTCTCGGCTCCGTTCAGGGAACGAAGCTTTCTTT.